This entry concerns a single TCR beta chain. Its antigen remains unknown. The sample comes from a study of T cells in Graves' hyperthyroidism and ophthalmopathy. Whole-study findings and limits: A 13 V-J model separated ophthalmopathy from stable hyperthyroidism. Blood also contained most expanded thyroid clonotypes above 0.001.

Researchers took RNA transcripts and amplified the TCR beta CDR3 regions from them. The primer set for the first-round RT-PCR of the TCR CDR3 was HTBI. MiXCR, applied by TCRdb to the multiplex PCR reads, yields one record per CDR3 protein. The table records over 450,000 distinct CDR3 sequences, about 15% of them present only once. Deletions cut 0 bases from V and 0 bases from J, with 10 bases between. CDR3 length: 16 residues. Germline V CDR1 and CDR2: MGHRA, YSYEKL. The receptor was derived from a woman under 30 with Graves' ophthalmopathy. The rearrangement uses TRBV4-1 and TRBJ2-3; the D gene could be TRBD1 or TRBD2 (6 bases each). Input material: blood. The CDR3 coding sequence is TGCGCCAGCAGCCAAGAAGGGGGGAGCAGCACAGATACGCAGTATTTT. Translated, it gives CASSQEGGSSTDTQYF.